This T cell receptor (beta chain) was recorded in a study of cytomegalovirus exposure and HLA in healthy donors (dated by TCRdb to 2015 to 2018). Concerning the study at large: According to an earlier analysis of a few hundred of the donors, 150 million to 200 million T cells yielded roughly 110 million unique TCR beta sequences and roughly 280 Gb of sequence data. Around 320 gigabases of sequencing data and tens of millions of unique TCR sequences were included in an early release covering about 700 HLA-typed donors. Of the roughly 400 genotyped donors, over 65% fell in the genetic ancestry cluster associated with self-reported Caucasian donors. The study was designed to test whether signatures of past pathogen exposure could be identified by cataloging public T cell receptors. Using immunosequencing, the study profiled T cell repertoires from 666 subjects and related those repertoires to cytomegalovirus serostatus. Besides the first cohort of 666 subjects, a separate validation cohort made up of some 110 different subjects was used. To predict cytomegalovirus infection status, the study combined high-throughput TCR immunosequencing, statistical association of individual TCRs with disease status, and machine learning. In a later analysis, previously published TCR beta repertoires from 666 donors were re-analyzed and high-resolution HLA genotyping was added so that TCR occurrence patterns could be studied. Rather than using new phenotypic data, the later analysis identified candidate immune exposures from TCR beta sequences and from how often those sequences occurred across donors. In an earlier analysis of several hundred of the donors, high-throughput TCR beta sequencing was used to judge whether each TCR beta V gene segment behaved as functional or pseudogenic. Donor age, sex, ethnicity and CMV serostatus were collected together with the repertoire data. A later genetic analysis took genome-wide SNP genotypes for about 55% of the 666 donors and used that subset as a discovery cohort. Every repertoire in the discovery cohort had been generated on one and the same sequencing platform. HLA typing covered class I and class II loci at four-digit resolution. The number of typed donors differed by locus: 629-630 for A, B, C, DRB1 and DQB1; 522 for DQA1; approximately 610 for DPA1; and 450 to 480 for DPB1. Because of strong linkage in the cohort, roughly five DR-DQ haplotypes were treated as single units for association and clustering. On average, about 240,000 unique TCR beta nucleotide sequences were sequenced per donor among 350 to 400 genotyped donors of the cohort, with roughly 18% of those sequences being non-productive.

Broader findings and caveats from the paper: While some public TCRs were present in many individuals, most TCR sequences turned up only very rarely across donors. The classifier was reported to diagnose cytomegalovirus status with high specificity and sensitivity in both the original cohort and the validation cohort. V-gene and J-gene trimming of TCR beta chains was associated with a missense DCLRE1C variant in a later genetic analysis, and the association was replicated in an independent cohort. The cohort was sequenced for TCR beta chains only, and without alpha or paired-chain data the features that could be detected were limited. In an earlier analysis of approximately 590 of the donors, most TCR beta V segments appeared in productive rearrangements about 90% or about 30% of the time, broadly matching IMGT annotations. When HLA alleles, especially DR and DQ, strongly co-occurred, TCR associations were difficult to assign to individual alleles. A later analysis found that HLA-associated TCR beta chains were more clonally expanded and had lower generation probabilities than equally common non-associated chains. HLA typing was unavailable for some donors at each locus, so association tests used only the typed subset. In vitro tests confirmed that a few of the cytomegalovirus-associated TCR beta chains recognize cytomegalovirus antigens. The 87-base-pair reads could not distinguish some IMGT-functional V segments, including TRBV6-2 and TRBV6-3, so those segments were excluded. A total of roughly 160 TCR beta chains were listed by the study as associated with cytomegalovirus. The authors suggested that the approach could potentially be extended to other disease states and immunological phenotypes. CMV serostatus was the only immune exposure information available for the cohort. A further reported finding was that TCR beta sequences accurately predicted the HLA-A and HLA-B alleles for most subjects in the first cohort. According to a later analysis, parvovirus B19, influenza, CMV and Epstein-Barr virus appeared linked to several top co-occurrence clusters. A cluster of highly shared sequence variants was judged likely to be a technical artifact of the sequencing pipeline. In a later analysis, the rate of TCR association differed among HLA loci, with DRB1 alleles having the most associated TCRs and HLA-C alleles having the fewest. In a later analysis, some 18,000 TCR beta sequences were associated with specific HLA alleles at a false discovery rate of 0.05. A later analysis found that most CMV-associated TCR beta chains appeared HLA-restricted, with HLA associations seemingly driven largely by CMV exposure. In a later genetic analysis, fewer N-insertions in productive TCRs were reported among donors in an Asian-associated ancestry cluster than the approximately 710-donor mean. Linkage disequilibrium might explain the correlated functional status among segregating V segments, but an unknown experimental factor could not be excluded. Because counts were too low, seventeen rarely observed V segments, including chromosome 9 orphons, were excluded from the earlier analysis of some 540 of the donors. The presence/absence analyses assumed that sequencing depth was roughly uniform across donors, and that assumption may not be true.

In total, approximately 700 healthy bone marrow donors made up the cohort. At the time of sampling, all cohort members were nominally healthy, though unrecorded immune exposures were likely present. The donor was CMV seronegative and was included in the group of a few hundred seronegative cohort members. Every donor gave a peripheral blood sample, and the peripheral blood mononuclear cells from that sample were used for TCR beta sequencing. The Qiagen DNeasy Blood Extraction Kit was used to extract genomic DNA from the blood cell samples. The method behind the library was the immunoSEQ multiplex PCR assay. For the multiplex PCR, a mixture combining 60 forward primers for TCR Vbeta segments and 13 reverse primers for TCR Jbeta segments was used. The CDR3 region of rearranged TCR beta genes was amplified from genomic DNA by a multiplex PCR assay. Amplified TCR beta libraries were sequenced as 87-base-pair reads on the Illumina HiSeq System. The source study handled its data this way. A later analysis counted about 80 million unique TCR beta chains across the 640 or so repertoires, and 10 million to 12 million of these chains were shared by at least two donors. A nearest-neighbor algorithm error-corrected the raw reads and collapsed the reads into unique sequences, merging closely related sequences to remove PCR and sequencing errors. Alignment of CDR3 sequences to IMGT reference sequences was used to assign V, D and J gene segments. For a sequence to be retained, a match of at least six nucleotides was required to both a V gene segment and a J gene segment. Rearrangements were classified as productive when the CDR3 lacked stop codons and remained in frame with V and J, and all other rearrangements were classified as non-productive. CDR3 was defined by IMGT convention, running from the second conserved V-encoded cysteine to the conserved J-encoded phenylalanine. In an earlier analysis of around 640 of the donors, sequences lacking an unambiguous match to a single V gene segment were excluded. An earlier analysis of almost 600 of the donors classified V segments as functional when productive rearrangements were above 56.7% and as segregating when the standard deviation between donors was above 5%. A statistical classification framework was built to diagnose cytomegalovirus status from the catalog of TCR beta chain sequences. In a later analysis, TCR nucleotide sequences were compared against IMGT/GENE-DB human TR gene sequences so that V and J genes could be assigned. The TCRdist pipeline was used in a later analysis to assign CDR3 sequences and most-parsimonious VDJ recombination scenarios. In a later analysis, each TCR beta chain was defined by its CDR3 amino acid sequence together with its V-gene family, and reads without a unique V-gene family were excluded. In a later analysis, 450 to 600 highly shared, low-generation-probability nucleotide sequences were removed to address suspected cross-contamination and a sequencing artifact. A later analysis calculated a clonal expansion index for each public chain from normalized within-repertoire ranks of inferred template counts. In a later analysis, generation probabilities were computed using a VDJ recombination model fitted to out-of-frame rearrangements, and the results were checked against IGoR. In a later analysis, hypergeometric tests were used to score TCR-TCR, TCR-HLA and TCR-CMV co-occurrence, with a repertoire-size bias correction applied to TCR pairs. To estimate false discovery rates, a later analysis permuted the HLA or CMV assignments 20 times. A later analysis grouped co-occurring TCRs with DBSCAN, adding TCRdist sequence similarity when clustering within HLA-allele-positive subsets. Repertoires with fewer than 30,000 or more than 120,000 public chains were left out of co-occurrence clustering, as were a handful of repertoires with anomalous nucleotide sharing. The immuneACCESS repertoire file appears here via TCRdb, limited to in-frame rearrangements. These files lack a portion of the clones; in checked studies, under half of the deficit traces to unresolved V genes, and the cause of the others is not known. That table furnishes V, J and clone size, whereas the DNA furnished D and trimming. Across this sample there are 150,000 to 200,000 clones, with 70% to 80% seen only once. Approximately 1.5% of the sample is taken by the ten largest.

V loses 0 bases, J loses 5 bases, and the germline ends lie 10 bases apart. CDR1 and CDR2 are drawn from the germline V gene: MNHEY, SVGAGI. There are 15 amino acids in the CDR3, from cysteine to phenylalanine inclusive. CDR3 DNA only is kept here, 45 bases in frame from base 1. A remark on this clone: Its antigen is currently not known. One base away there is no much larger clone; base qualities are not given.

Material: PBMCs. The rearranged segments are TRBV6-5 and TRBJ2-2; TRBD1 might be the D gene, on 6 matching bases. This sequence was found in a man aged 18 to 30 in good health and CMV-seronegative. The DNA sequence reads TGTGCCAGCAGTTACTCTCTGGGGGCTACCGGGGAGCTGTTTTTT. Translated, this is CASSYSLGATGELFF.